This T cell receptor beta chain came from a study of blood T cell repertoires in COVID-19. Turning to the study itself: Samples taken during acute and convalescent COVID-19 were collected in the United States, Italy and Spain. T cells, B-cell-depleted T cells, or PBMCs provided the cDNA or gDNA that served as material.

Here immunoSEQ multiplex PCR was the method, and the copy in TCRdb shows in-frame clones only, minus some. The sample records about 670,000 clones, about 87% being singletons. The J segment lost 3 bases and the V segment lost 1 base, leaving 17 bases of the junction unmatched. The CDR3 runs 20 residues. Germline V lookup: CDR1 MNHNS, CDR2 SASEGT. The TCR originated in a woman aged 18-35 years with acute or convalescent COVID-19. The chain combines TRBV6-1 with TRBJ1-4; 7 nucleotides match TRBD1. Sequencing was performed on peripheral blood. CDR3 amino acids: CASSEEYGTAFSGANEKLFF. CDR3 DNA sequence: TGTGCCAGCAGTGAAGAGTACGGGACAGCTTTCTCGGGGGCTAATGAAAAACTGTTTTTT.